Following are 22 T cell receptor beta chains from one sample sequenced in a study of T cell responses to AZD1222 COVID-19 vaccine. Only in-frame clones appear in the TCRdb table, and some are missing; sequencing was by immunoSEQ multiplex PCR. The sample lists 120,000 or so clones, around nine tenths occurring once. The material sequenced was peripheral blood, taken on day 0 of AZD1222 vaccination. These receptors were obtained from an adult in good health.

This chain links TRBV11-3 with TRBJ2-1; 8 nucleotides agree with TRBD1. The V segment lost 5 bases and the J segment 8 bases; nucleotides outside the gene matches: 2. Germline loops: CDR1 SGHNT, CDR2 YENEEA. This CDR3 region has 12 residues. The CDR3 coding sequence is TGTGCCAGCAGCCCGGACAGGGATGAGCAGTTCTTC. This sequence encodes CASSPDRDEQFF.

This clone turned up a few times. This chain uses TRBV6-5 with TRBJ1-6, with a tentative D call TRBD1 (6 bases). Germline values: CDR1 MNHEY, CDR2 SVGAGI. The CDR3 consists of 14 residues. Trimming cost V 2 bases and J 10 bases, with 12 bases left between them. Here the CDR3 DNA reads TGTGCCAGCAGTTACACGGGGGCCCACTCACCCCTCCACTTT. Its protein product is CASSYTGAHSPLHF.

V gene TRBV9 combines with J gene TRBJ2-2; 8 nucleotides agree with TRBD2. V lost 2 bases to trimming and J lost 4 bases; unmatched junction nucleotides: 4. The CDR3 runs 15 residues. Germline V gene sequence: CDR1 SGDLS, CDR2 YYNGEE. CDR3 DNA: TGTGCCAGCAGCGTTACTAGCGGAAGCACCGGGGAGCTGTTTTTT. The encoded protein is CASSVTSGSTGELFF.

The gene calls are TRBV5-1 and TRBJ2-1; 10 nucleotides line up with TRBD1. Germline CDR1 SGHRS, CDR2 YFSETQ. This CDR3 contains 15 residues. The V segment lost 4 bases and the J segment 9 bases; nucleotides outside the gene matches: 10. The CDR3 sequence: CASSPGQGQNSEQFF. The DNA for the CDR3 is TGCGCCAGCAGCCCGGGACAGGGGCAAAATAGTGAGCAGTTCTTC.

This clone was observed once. The chain employs TRBV6-5 and TRBJ2-7, with D hard to call. The CDR3 runs to 13 residues. The germline V and J ends were trimmed by 7 bases and 7 bases, with 17 bases remaining between them. Germline V gene sequence: CDR1 MNHEY, CDR2 SVGAGI. CDR3 residues: CASTLGGGGEQYF. In nucleotides, the CDR3 is TGTGCCAGCACCCTAGGCGGCGGTGGGGAGCAGTACTTC.

The chain links TRBV4-2 to TRBJ1-2; D not resolved. CDR3 length: 15 residues. Germline CDR1 is LGHNA and CDR2 is YNFKEQ. The germline V and J ends were trimmed by 5 bases and 3 bases, with 16 bases remaining between them. The CDR3 sequence: CASSIGGKSDYGYTF. DNA for the CDR3: TGTGCCAGCAGCATTGGAGGGAAGAGCGACTATGGCTACACCTTC.

This clone was found a few times. The chain is built from TRBV30 and TRBJ2-3; D not resolved. The CDR3 has 13 residues. The germline V gene encodes CDR1 GTSNPN and CDR2 SVGIG (reference sequence). The germline V and J ends were trimmed by 2 bases and 4 bases, with 10 bases remaining between them. In DNA, the CDR3 is TGTGCCTGGAGTAAAGGGAATTCAGATACGCAGTATTTT. This codes for CAWSKGNSDTQYF.

CDR3 sequence: CASSIEGARTDTQYF. In nucleotides, the CDR3 is TGTGCCAGTAGTATAGAGGGGGCCCGCACAGATACGCAGTATTTT. The V and J genes are TRBV19 and TRBJ2-3, with a tentative D call TRBD1 (6 bases). V was trimmed by 0 bases and J by 1 base, leaving 8 bases between them. The germline CDR1 and CDR2 sequences are LNHDA and SQIVND (reference sequence). The CDR3 totals 15 residues.

In DNA, the CDR3 is TGTGCCAGCAGTAGACTAGCGGGGGGGTACAATGAGCAGTTCTTC. Residues: CASSRLAGGYNEQFF. The chain joins TRBV6-2 or TRBV6-3 to TRBJ2-1; 14 bases are a match to TRBD2. The CDR3 is made up of 15 amino acids. Trimming cost V 5 bases and J 4 bases; bases outside gene matches: 1. The germline CDR1 and CDR2 sequences are MNHEY and SVGEGT.

This clone was seen just once. The V and J genes are TRBV12-3 or TRBV12-4 and TRBJ1-1; D remains unclear. The CDR3 is 12 residues long. Trimming left V 10 bases short and J 1 base short, with 10 bases between. In nucleotides, the CDR3 is TGTGCCACCTCGAATGGGAACACTGAAGCTTTCTTT. Translating it yields CATSNGNTEAFF.

The chain has TRBV10-3 and TRBJ1-2; the D is unclear. Germline-derived CDR1 and CDR2 are ENHRY and SYGVKD. Trimming cost V 7 bases and J 8 bases, with 14 bases left between them. The CDR3 totals 12 residues. Written as DNA, the CDR3 is TGTGCCATCATGTCCCAGGTGGAGGGCTACACCTTC. Translation gives CAIMSQVEGYTF.

This chain links TRBV4-1 with TRBJ2-5, with no clear D. The V end lost 1 base, the J end lost 2 bases, and 11 bases lay between the germline ends. The germline CDR1 and CDR2 sequences are MGHRA and YSYEKL. This CDR3 is 15 amino acids long. The CDR3 coding sequence is TGCGCCAGCAGCCAAGGACCAGTGCCACAAGAGACCCAGTACTTC. It codes for CASSQGPVPQETQYF.

This clone was counted once. The V call is TRBV5-1, the J call TRBJ1-1; D remains unclear. Trimming shortened V by 2 bases and J by 3 bases, and 26 bases separated the two germline ends. The CDR3 runs 19 residues. Germline V gene sequence: CDR1 SGHRS, CDR2 YFSETQ. CDR3 protein: CASSLQPVGLSHLYTEAFF. CDR3 DNA: TGCGCCAGCAGCTTACAACCAGTTGGGCTCTCCCATTTGTACACTGAAGCTTTCTTT.

The rearrangement links TRBV6-5 to TRBJ1-1; D is possibly TRBD1 (6 bases). The CDR3 length is 14 residues. Germline-derived CDR1 and CDR2 are MNHEY and SVGAGI. V shed 8 bases and J shed 1 base, with 14 bases lying between them. CDR3 DNA sequence: TGTGCCAGCTACAATATAGGGGGGAACACTGAAGCTTTCTTT. Its protein product is CASYNIGGNTEAFF.

CDR3 nucleotides: TGTGCCATCAATGCGGGACAGGGTCCCTATGGCTACACCTTC. Protein: CAINAGQGPYGYTF. V and J are TRBV10-3 and TRBJ1-2; TRBD1 matches at 9 bases. CDR3 length: 14 residues. V shed 7 bases and J 4 bases; nucleotides not matched to a gene: 7. Germline V gene data show CDR1 as ENHRY and CDR2 as SYGVKD.

CDR3 DNA sequence: TGTGCCAGTAGCCGACAGGGGTCGAGGTACGAGCAGTACTTC. Its translation: CASSRQGSRYEQYF. This chain connects TRBV19 to TRBJ2-7, with 8 bases fitting TRBD1. This CDR3 is 14 amino acids long. After removal of 6 bases from V and 4 bases from J, the junction contained 8 bases not matched to a gene. Germline V lookup: CDR1 LNHDA, CDR2 SQIVND (reference sequence).

This clone was picked up one time. The chain is built from TRBV21-1 and TRBJ2-1; the table's D call of TRBD2 was not tested on the DNA. TRBV21-1 is a listed pseudogene. The CDR3 spans 16 residues. The DNA for the CDR3 is TGTGCCAGCAGCAAACCGCGAGGGAGTTTGTACAATGAGCAGTTCTTC. Translation gives CASSKPRGSLYNEQFF.

This clone was counted only a few times. This CDR3 reads CASSLWSGYEQYF. Here the CDR3 DNA reads TGCGCCAGCAGCTTATGGTCGGGGTACGAGCAGTACTTC. The chain couples TRBV5-1 to TRBJ2-7; a possible D gene is TRBD2 (5 bases). Trimming shortened V by 2 bases and J by 4 bases, and 10 bases separated the two germline ends. Germline CDR1 SGHRS, CDR2 YFSETQ. The CDR3 consists of 13 residues.

The chain carries TRBV4-1 and TRBJ1-4; tentative D call: TRBD1 (6 bases). CDR1 and CDR2 from the germline V gene are MGHRA and YSYEKL. Between the trimmed V and J ends, which lost 4 bases and 7 bases, there was a span of 22 bases. The CDR3 is made up of 17 amino acids. CDR3 sequence reads: CASSPIPGGAGGEKLFF. The DNA for the CDR3 is TGCGCCAGCAGCCCCATACCTGGGGGGGCGGGAGGTGAAAAACTGTTTTTT.

This sequence joins TRBV11-2 and TRBJ2-5; 10 bases align to TRBD2. Trimming cost V 5 bases and J 5 bases; bases outside gene matches: 8. This CDR3 is built from 15 residues. Per the germline V gene, CDR1 is SGHAT and CDR2 is FQNNGV. The CDR3 sequence is CASSNSGGRRETQYF. CDR3 nucleotide sequence: TGTGCCAGCAGCAATAGCGGGGGGCGGCGGGAGACCCAGTACTTC.

A word on this clone: Mismatch with germline at one junction end may stem from a read error. The chain links TRBV11-3 to TRBJ2-7, with D tentatively TRBD1 (5 bases). Germline V gene lookup returns CDR1 SGHNT and CDR2 YENEEA. This CDR3 spans 14 amino acids. Here the CDR3 DNA reads TGTGCCAGCAGCCTAGACAGTGAGGCCTACGAGCAGTACTTC. Translating gives CASSLDSEAYEQYF.

The chain couples TRBV4-1 to TRBJ1-6, with D perhaps TRBD1 (5 bases). Germline CDR1 is MGHRA and CDR2 is YSYEKL. V was trimmed by 3 bases and J by 3 bases, leaving 6 bases between them. This CDR3 comprises 14 residues. This chain's CDR3 is CASSHRDYNSPLHF. The CDR3 nucleotides read TGCGCCAGCAGCCACAGGGACTATAATTCACCCCTCCACTTT.